This T cell receptor beta chain was recorded in a study of prognosis after radiotherapy for stage I lung cancer. This clonotype was counted at least ten times. Template was genomic DNA; TCR beta CDR3 amplified in two multiplex PCR rounds. Amplification in first-round PCR relied on primers specific to each TRBV and TRBJ gene. From the multiplex PCR reads, TCRdb called clonotypes with MiXCR, one entry per CDR3 protein. This sample has tens of thousands of distinct CDR3 sequences; approximately 39% occur once, and the top ten carry 57%. This CDR3 has 18 residues. The V and J ends lost 3 bases and 3 bases, in that order; junction bases with no gene match: 17.

The genes are TRBV12-3 or TRBV12-4 and TRBJ2-7, with 7 bases that match TRBD2. The source was PBMCs, collected before or after stereotactic body radiation therapy (not recorded which). The clonotype comes from a donor at least 50 years old with non-small cell lung cancer. CDR3 nucleotides: TGTGCCAGCAGTTTTGGGGTAGACTGGCGGGAGTGGTACTACGAGCAGTACTTC. It is translated as CASSFGVDWREWYYEQYF.